The clone carrying this T cell receptor (beta chain) was recorded a few times. The data originate from a study of blood T cell repertoires in COVID-19. CDR3 length: 13 residues. V was trimmed by 7 bases and J by 0 bases, leaving 7 bases between them. Germline CDR1 reads LNHDA; CDR2 reads SQIVND (reference sequence). Donors were grouped by their self-reported clinical history. All recovered Cohort 3 donors got two negative PCRs, got clearance, or saw symptom resolution. Assay: immunoSEQ multiplex PCR; the TCRdb copy retains only in-frame clones and omits some. The data hold a few hundred thousand clones, with about 83% observed a single time.

Material: PBMCs or T cells enriched from blood (not recorded which). This TCR derives from a woman aged 40 to 50 who had recovered from COVID-19. The chain is built from TRBV19 and TRBJ1-5; D is undetermined. The CDR3, as DNA: TGTGCCAGTATGAGGAATAGCAATCAGCCCCAGCATTTT. This translates into CASMRNSNQPQHF.